Listed below are T cell receptor beta chains from one sample, sequenced in a study of blood T cell repertoires in COVID-19. Libraries were prepared by immunoSEQ multiplex PCR; TCRdb keeps only in-frame clonotypes and omits some of them. The table has some 130,000 clones, about nine tenths seen once; the top ten hold about an eighth. Material: peripheral blood. The source of these receptors is a woman aged 65 to 85 with COVID-19, enrolled during active disease. Both conserved end residues are part of each CDR3.

CDR3 protein,V gene,J gene
CASSFTGGYEQYF,TRBV28,TRBJ2-7
CASSQDLGSGLVDF,TRBV3-1/TRBV3-2,TRBJ2-4
CASSEHGGARRTDTQYF,TRBV2,TRBJ2-3
CASSRDRGPREQYF,TRBV6-5,TRBJ2-7
CASKQGAGYGYTF,TRBV2,TRBJ1-2
CAAKGSSGNTIYF,TRBV10-3,TRBJ1-3
CAWRGSGELFF,TRBV30,TRBJ2-2
CASSEGWSNQPQHF,TRBV5-6,TRBJ1-5
CASSRPGLAGITTGELFF,TRBV4-2,TRBJ2-2
CASSLVPSGTNYGYTF,TRBV5-4,TRBJ1-2
CASSPPLGGAGGYTF,TRBV5-4,TRBJ1-2
CASSPPTGGGAEAFF,TRBV3-1/TRBV3-2,TRBJ1-1
CASSYGGKQPQHF,TRBV6-6,TRBJ1-5
CASGNSYEQYF,TRBV9,TRBJ2-7
CASSLIWRITATNEKLFF,TRBV28,TRBJ1-4
CASSPPKDREGYTF,TRBV3-1/TRBV3-2,TRBJ1-2
CASSVGPPTVNTEAFF,TRBV9,TRBJ1-1
CASSLAGAGANVLTF,TRBV11-2,TRBJ2-6